The 5 T cell receptor beta chains below all came from one sample that was sequenced in a study of cytomegalovirus exposure and HLA in healthy donors. The data were produced by immunoSEQ multiplex PCR, yet TCRdb's version contains in-frame clones alone and is incomplete. The sample has about 170,000 clones, about nine tenths seen once. Sequenced: PBMCs. These TCRs come from a man aged 18 to 29 in good health and CMV-seropositive.

This sequence joins TRBV7-9 and TRBJ2-1, with D unresolved. CDR3 length equals 14 residues. V was clipped by 5 bases and J by 8 bases, with 16 bases between them. CDR1 SEHNR and CDR2 FQNEAQ come from the germline V gene (reference sequence). CDR3 region: CASSTSPQSYEQFF. DNA for the CDR3: TGTGCCAGCAGCACGTCACCTCAGTCGTATGAGCAGTTCTTC.

V usage is TRBV5-6 and J usage is TRBJ2-5; D gene uncertain. V was pared by 5 bases and J by 2 bases, with 10 bases between. CDR1 and CDR2 from the germline V gene are SGHDT and YYEEEE. The CDR3 totals 13 residues. In DNA, the CDR3 is TGTGCCAGCAGTTACTCGGAGCAAGAGACCCAGTACTTC. Its translation: CASSYSEQETQYF.

This clone counts as medium-sized. The genes are TRBV7-9 and TRBJ2-7; no definite D call. The CDR3 sequence is 13 residues long. The V end lost 4 bases, the J end lost 4 bases, and 11 bases lay between the germline ends. In germline, CDR1 is SEHNR, CDR2 FQNEAQ (reference sequence). The CDR3 is CASSSNPLYEQYF. DNA for the CDR3: TGTGCCAGCAGCTCTAATCCCCTATACGAGCAGTACTTC.

Only one count was recorded for this clone. The CDR3 DNA is TGTGCCAGAAGCCGGCAGGTGGCCTATGGCTACACCTTC. It encodes CARSRQVAYGYTF. The chain employs TRBV5-3 and TRBJ1-2; D remains ambiguous. TRBV5-3 is an ORF; its function is uncertain. V was clipped by 4 bases and J by 4 bases, with 11 bases between them. This CDR3 has 13 amino acids.

The CDR3 nucleotides are TGTGCCATCAGTCCGGGACTAGCGGGAGGAATGCCCCGGTTCTTC. Its translation is CAISPGLAGGMPRFF. The chain combines TRBV10-3 with TRBJ2-1, with 15 bases identical to TRBD2. There are 15 residues in the CDR3. Germline CDR1 reads ENHRY; CDR2 reads SYGVKD. J lost 15 bases, V lost 5 bases, and 11 bases had no gene match.